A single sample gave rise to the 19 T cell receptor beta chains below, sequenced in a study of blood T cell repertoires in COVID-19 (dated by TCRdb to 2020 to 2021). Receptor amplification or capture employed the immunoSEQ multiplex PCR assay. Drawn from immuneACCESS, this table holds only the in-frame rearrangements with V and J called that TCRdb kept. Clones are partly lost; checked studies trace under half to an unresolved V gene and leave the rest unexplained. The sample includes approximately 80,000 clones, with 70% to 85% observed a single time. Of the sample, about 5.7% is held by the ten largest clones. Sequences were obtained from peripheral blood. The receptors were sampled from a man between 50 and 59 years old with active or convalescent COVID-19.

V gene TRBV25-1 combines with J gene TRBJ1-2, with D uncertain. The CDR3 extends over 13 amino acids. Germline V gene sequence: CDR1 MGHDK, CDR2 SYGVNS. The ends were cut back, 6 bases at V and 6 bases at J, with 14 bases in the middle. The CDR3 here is CASSPGWLNGYTF. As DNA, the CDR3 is TGTGCCAGCAGCCCCGGTTGGTTAAATGGCTACACCTTC.

The CDR3 nucleotides read TGTGCCAGTAGCTCCCCGGGCTGGGAGAAAAACATTCAGTACTTC. It translates to CASSSPGWEKNIQYF. The chain employs TRBV19 and TRBJ2-4; tentatively, D is TRBD2 (5 bases). The CDR3 spans 15 residues. Germline CDR1 reads LNHDA; CDR2 reads SQIVND (reference sequence). The V end lost 6 bases, the J end lost 4 bases, and 16 bases lay between the germline ends.

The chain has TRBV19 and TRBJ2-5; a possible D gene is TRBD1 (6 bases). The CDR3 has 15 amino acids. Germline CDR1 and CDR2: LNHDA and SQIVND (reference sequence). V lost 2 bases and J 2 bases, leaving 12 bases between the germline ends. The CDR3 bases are TGTGCCAGTAGTATACAGGGGATGGGGCAAGAGACCCAGTACTTC. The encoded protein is CASSIQGMGQETQYF.

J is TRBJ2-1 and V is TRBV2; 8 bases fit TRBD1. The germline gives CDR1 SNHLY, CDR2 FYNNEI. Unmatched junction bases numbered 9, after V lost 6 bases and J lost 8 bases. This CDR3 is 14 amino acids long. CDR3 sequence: CASSGTGLTHEQFF. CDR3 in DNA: TGTGCCAGCAGCGGGACAGGACTGACACATGAGCAGTTCTTC.

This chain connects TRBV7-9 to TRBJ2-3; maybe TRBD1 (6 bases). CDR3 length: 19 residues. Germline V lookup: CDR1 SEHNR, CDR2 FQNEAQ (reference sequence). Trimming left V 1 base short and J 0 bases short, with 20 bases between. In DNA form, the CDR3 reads TGTGCCAGCAGCTTAGGGTCATCCGGGACATCCTTTAGCACAGATACGCAGTATTTT. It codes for CASSLGSSGTSFSTDTQYF.

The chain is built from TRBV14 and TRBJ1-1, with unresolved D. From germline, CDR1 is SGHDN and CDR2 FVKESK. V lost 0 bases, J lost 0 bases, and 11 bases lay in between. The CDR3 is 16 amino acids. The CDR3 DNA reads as TGTGCCAGCAGCCAAGAGGTCAGGTCCTTGAACACTGAAGCTTTCTTT. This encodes CASSQEVRSLNTEAFF.

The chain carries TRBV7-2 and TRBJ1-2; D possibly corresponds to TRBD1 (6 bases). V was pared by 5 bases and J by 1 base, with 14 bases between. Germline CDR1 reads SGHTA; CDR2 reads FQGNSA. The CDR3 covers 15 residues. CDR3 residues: CASSGTGSVNYGYTF. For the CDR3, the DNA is TGTGCCAGCAGCGGAACAGGGTCGGTTAACTATGGCTACACCTTC.

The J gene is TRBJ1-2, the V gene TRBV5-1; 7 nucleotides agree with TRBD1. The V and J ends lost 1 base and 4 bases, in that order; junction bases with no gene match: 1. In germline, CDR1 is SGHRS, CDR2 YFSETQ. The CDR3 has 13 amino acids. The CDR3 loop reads CASSLTGVYGYTF. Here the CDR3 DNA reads TGCGCCAGCAGCTTGACAGGGGTCTATGGCTACACCTTC.

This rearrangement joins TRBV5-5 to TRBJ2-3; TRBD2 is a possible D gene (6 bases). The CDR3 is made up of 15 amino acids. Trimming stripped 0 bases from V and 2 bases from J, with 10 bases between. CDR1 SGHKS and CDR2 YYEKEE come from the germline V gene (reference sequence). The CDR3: CASSLVAGNTDTQYF. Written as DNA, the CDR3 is TGTGCCAGCAGCTTGGTCGCGGGGAACACAGATACGCAGTATTTT.

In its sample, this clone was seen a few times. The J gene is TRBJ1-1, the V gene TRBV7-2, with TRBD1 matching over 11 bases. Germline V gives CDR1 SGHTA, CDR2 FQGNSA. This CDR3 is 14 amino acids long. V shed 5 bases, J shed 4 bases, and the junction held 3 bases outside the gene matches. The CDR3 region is CASSRDRGTTEAFF. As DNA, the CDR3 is TGTGCCAGCAGCCGGGACAGGGGGACCACTGAAGCTTTCTTT.

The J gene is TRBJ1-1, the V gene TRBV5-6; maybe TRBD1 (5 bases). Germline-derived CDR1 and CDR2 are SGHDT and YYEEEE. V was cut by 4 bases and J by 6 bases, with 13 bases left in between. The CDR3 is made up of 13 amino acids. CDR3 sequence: CASSLGWGAEAFF. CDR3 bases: TGTGCCAGCAGCCTAGGCTGGGGGGCTGAAGCTTTCTTT.

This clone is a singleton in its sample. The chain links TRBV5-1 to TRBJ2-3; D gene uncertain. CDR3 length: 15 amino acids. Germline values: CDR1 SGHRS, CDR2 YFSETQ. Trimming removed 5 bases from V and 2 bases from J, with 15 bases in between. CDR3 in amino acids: CASRNVEIYTDTQYF. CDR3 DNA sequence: TGCGCCAGCAGGAATGTAGAAATCTACACAGATACGCAGTATTTT.

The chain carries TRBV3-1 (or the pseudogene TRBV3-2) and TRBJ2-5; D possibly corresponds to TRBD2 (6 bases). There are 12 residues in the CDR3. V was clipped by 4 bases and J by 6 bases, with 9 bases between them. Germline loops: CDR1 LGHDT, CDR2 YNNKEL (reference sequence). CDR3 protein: CASSPREKTQYF. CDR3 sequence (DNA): TGTGCCAGCAGCCCCCGGGAGAAGACCCAGTACTTC.

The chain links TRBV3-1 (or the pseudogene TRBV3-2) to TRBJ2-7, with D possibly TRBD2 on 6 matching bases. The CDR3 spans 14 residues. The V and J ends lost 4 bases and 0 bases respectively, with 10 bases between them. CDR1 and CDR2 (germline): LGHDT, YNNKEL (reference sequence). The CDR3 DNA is TGTGCCAGCAGCCCCAGACTAGGCTCCTACGAGCAGTACTTC. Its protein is CASSPRLGSYEQYF.

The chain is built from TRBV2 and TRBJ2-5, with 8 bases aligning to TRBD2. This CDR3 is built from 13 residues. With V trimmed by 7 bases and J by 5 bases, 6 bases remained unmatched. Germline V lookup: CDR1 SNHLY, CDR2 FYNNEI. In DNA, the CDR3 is TGTGCCAGCACTGGACTAGCAGGGGAGACCCAGTACTTC. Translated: CASTGLAGETQYF.

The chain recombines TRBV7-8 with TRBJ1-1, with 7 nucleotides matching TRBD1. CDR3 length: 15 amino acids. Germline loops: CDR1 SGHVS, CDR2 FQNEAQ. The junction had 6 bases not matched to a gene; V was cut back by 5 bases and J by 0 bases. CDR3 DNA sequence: TGTGCCAGCAGCCCAAGGGGACAGATGAACACTGAAGCTTTCTTT. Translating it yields CASSPRGQMNTEAFF. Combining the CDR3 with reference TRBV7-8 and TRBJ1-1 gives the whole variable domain GAGVSQSPRYKVAKRGQDVALRCDPISGHVSLFWYQQALGQGPEFLTYFQNEAQLDKSGLPSDRFFAERPEGSVSTLKIQRTQQEDSAVYLCASSPRGQMNTEAFFGQGTRLTVV.

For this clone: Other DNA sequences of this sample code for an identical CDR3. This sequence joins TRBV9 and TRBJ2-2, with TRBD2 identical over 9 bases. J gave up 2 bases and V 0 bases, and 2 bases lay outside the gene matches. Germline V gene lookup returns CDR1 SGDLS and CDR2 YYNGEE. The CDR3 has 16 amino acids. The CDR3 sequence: CASSVAAGGNTGELFF. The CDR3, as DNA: TGTGCCAGCAGCGTAGCAGCGGGGGGCAACACCGGGGAGCTGTTTTTT.

In DNA form, the CDR3 reads TGCGCCAGCAGCCCTAGGGGGACATACAATGAGCAGTTCTTC. Translated: CASSPRGTYNEQFF. The chain has TRBV4-3 and TRBJ2-1, with D possibly matching TRBD1 (6 bases). Germline-derived CDR1 and CDR2 are LGHNA and YSLEER. The CDR3 consists of 14 residues. The V and J ends lost 4 bases and 4 bases respectively, with 11 bases between them.

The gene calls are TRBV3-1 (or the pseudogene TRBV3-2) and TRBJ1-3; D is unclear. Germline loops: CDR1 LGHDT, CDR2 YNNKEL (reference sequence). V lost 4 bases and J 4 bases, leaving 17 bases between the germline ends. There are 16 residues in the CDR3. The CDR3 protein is CASSPERPVGGNTIYF. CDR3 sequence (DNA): TGTGCCAGCAGCCCTGAGCGGCCCGTAGGAGGAAACACCATATATTTT.